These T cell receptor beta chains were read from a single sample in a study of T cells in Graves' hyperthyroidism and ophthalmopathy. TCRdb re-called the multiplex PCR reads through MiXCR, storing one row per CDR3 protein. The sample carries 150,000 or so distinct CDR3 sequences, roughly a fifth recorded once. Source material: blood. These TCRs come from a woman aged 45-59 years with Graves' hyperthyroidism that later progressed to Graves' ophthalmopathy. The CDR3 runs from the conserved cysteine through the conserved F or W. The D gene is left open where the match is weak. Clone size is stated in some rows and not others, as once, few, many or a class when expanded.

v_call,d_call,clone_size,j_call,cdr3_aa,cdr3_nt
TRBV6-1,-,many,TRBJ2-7,CASSRDFNYEQYF,TGTGCCAGCAGTAGGGACTTCAACTACGAGCAGTACTTC
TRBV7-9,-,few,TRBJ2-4,CASSLEGPKNIQYF,TGTGCCAGCAGCTTAGAGGGTCCCAAAAACATTCAGTACTTC
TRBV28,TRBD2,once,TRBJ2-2,CASSLWGLADNTGELFF,TGTGCCAGCAGTTTATGGGGACTAGCGGATAACACCGGGGAGCTGTTTTTT
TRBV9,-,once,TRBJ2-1,CASSVGGNNEQFF,TGTGCCAGCAGCGTAGGGGGAAACAATGAGCAGTTCTTC
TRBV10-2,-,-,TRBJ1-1,CASSESTGANTEAFF,TGCGCCAGCAGTGAGTCTACGGGGGCGAACACTGAAGCTTTCTTT
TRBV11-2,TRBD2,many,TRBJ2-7,CASSLDLTSGRMGEQYF,TGTGCCAGCAGCTTAGATCTCACTAGCGGGAGGATGGGGGAGCAGTACTTC
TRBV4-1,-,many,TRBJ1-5,CASSHPGDPAAQHF,TGCGCCAGCAGCCATCCGGGCGACCCGGCGGCCCAGCATTTT
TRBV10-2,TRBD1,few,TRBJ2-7,CASSPGDSEQYF,TGCGCCAGCAGCCCAGGGGACAGCGAGCAGTACTTC
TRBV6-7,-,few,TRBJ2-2,CASSCGGTGELFF,TGTGCCAGCAGTTGCGGTGGCACCGGGGAGCTGTTTTTT
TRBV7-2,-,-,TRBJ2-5,CASSLISRGLGETQYF,TGTGCCAGCAGCCTAATATCCCGGGGCCTGGGAGAGACCCAGTACTTC
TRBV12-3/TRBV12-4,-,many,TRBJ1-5,CASSDMGSQPQHF,TGTGCCAGCAGTGACATGGGATCTCAGCCCCAGCATTTT
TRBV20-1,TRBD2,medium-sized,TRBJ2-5,CSASGPGLAGVETQYF,TGCAGTGCTAGTGGGCCGGGACTAGCGGGAGTAGAGACCCAGTACTTC
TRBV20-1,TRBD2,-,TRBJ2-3,CSASSGSAGVADTQYF,TGCAGTGCAAGTAGTGGTTCGGCGGGGGTGGCAGATACGCAGTATTTT
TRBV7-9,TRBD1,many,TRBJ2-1,CASSPPGQGGNEQFF,TGTGCCAGCAGCCCGCCTGGACAGGGTGGCAATGAGCAGTTCTTC
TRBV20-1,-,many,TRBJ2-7,CSAGGLGGVHYEQYF,TGCAGTGCTGGCGGGCTGGGGGGAGTTCACTACGAGCAGTACTTC
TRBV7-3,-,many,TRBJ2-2,CASRGYESGELFF,TGTGCCAGCCGGGGCTACGAGAGCGGGGAGCTGTTTTTT
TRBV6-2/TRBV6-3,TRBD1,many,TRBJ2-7,CASSHPGTGHYEQYF,TGTGCCAGCAGCCACCCAGGGACAGGGCACTACGAGCAGTACTTC
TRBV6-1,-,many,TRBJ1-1,CASSLPGASAFF,TGTGCCAGCAGTTTACCAGGAGCTAGCGCTTTCTTT
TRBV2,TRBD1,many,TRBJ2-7,CASTLQGPSYEQYF,TGTGCCAGCACGCTACAGGGGCCCTCCTACGAGCAGTACTTC
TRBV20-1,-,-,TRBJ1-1,CSASPPRYEAFF,TGCAGTGCCAGCCCACCACGGTATGAAGCTTTCTTT
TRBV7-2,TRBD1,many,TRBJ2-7,CASTRDRSYEQYF,TGTGCCAGCACCAGGGACAGGTCCTACGAGCAGTACTTC
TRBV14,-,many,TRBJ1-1,CASSQDFGSPRGMNTEAFF,TGTGCCAGCAGCCAAGATTTCGGTTCGCCTCGAGGTATGAACACTGAAGCTTTCTTT
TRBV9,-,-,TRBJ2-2,CASSVINGPGELFF,TGTGCCAGCAGCGTAATTAATGGTCCCGGGGAGCTGTTTTTT
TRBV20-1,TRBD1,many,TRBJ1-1,CRKGALNTEAFF,TGCAGAAAGGGGGCCCTGAACACTGAAGCTTTCTTT
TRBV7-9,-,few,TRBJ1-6,CASSLGRGRNSPLHF,TGTGCCAGCAGCTTAGGCAGGGGCCGGAATTCACCCCTCCACTTT
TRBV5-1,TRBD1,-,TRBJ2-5,CASSLDGTGMETQYF,TGCGCCAGCAGCTTGGATGGGACAGGGATGGAGACCCAGTACTTC
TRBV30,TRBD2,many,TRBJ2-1,CATQPSGKEEQFF,TGTGCCACCCAGCCTAGCGGGAAGGAGGAGCAGTTCTTC